A selection of T cell receptor beta chains follows, all from one sample in a study of T cells in Graves' hyperthyroidism and ophthalmopathy. One entry per CDR3 protein results from TCRdb running MiXCR on the multiplex PCR reads. The sample yields about 58,000 distinct CDR3 sequences, roughly 49% seen once. Material for sequencing was blood. The receptor set was obtained from a woman aged 30 to 39 with Graves' ophthalmopathy. Each CDR3 is given with its conserved first and last residue. A D gene is named only where the DNA matches it firmly. Rows give clone size only sometimes, using once, few, many, or a class for an expanded clone.

d_call clone_size j_call v_call cdr3_aa cdr3_nt
TRBD1 - TRBJ1-4 TRBV30 CAWSRGPYEKLFF TGTGCCTGGTCAAGGGGGCCTTATGAAAAACTGTTTTTT
TRBD1 - TRBJ1-1 TRBV30 CAWSVRDREAKAFF TGTGCCTGGAGTGTTCGAGACAGGGAGGCAAAAGCTTTCTTT
- many TRBJ1-6 TRBV27 CASSPGRRYNSPLHF TGTGCCAGCAGTCCAGGACGGCGATATAATTCACCCCTCCACTTT
- many TRBJ1-2 TRBV6-1 CASSDTHLGGYTF TGTGCCAGCAGCGATACCCATCTGGGCGGCTACACCTTC
- many TRBJ2-7 TRBV28 CASSHREGGGEQYF TGTGCCAGCAGCCACAGGGAGGGTGGGGGGGAGCAGTACTTC
- - TRBJ1-5 TRBV7-6 CASSPTLSNQPQHF TGTGCCAGCAGCCCGACACTGAGCAATCAGCCCCAGCATTTT
- many TRBJ1-4 TRBV6-6 CASSYVVEKLFF TGTGCCAGCAGTTACGTTGTTGAAAAACTGTTTTTT
- - TRBJ2-2 TRBV24-1 CATSARDGELFF TGTGCCACCAGTGCCCGGGACGGGGAGCTGTTTTTT
TRBD1 few TRBJ2-3 TRBV29-1 CSVGTGGTDTQYF TGCAGCGTTGGGACAGGGGGCACAGATACGCAGTATTTT
- many TRBJ2-5 TRBV7-2 CASSLPYQETQYF TGTGCCAGCAGCCTCCCCTACCAAGAGACCCAGTACTTC
- - TRBJ1-2 TRBV4-1 CASSLTRDTGYTF TGCGCCAGCAGCCTTACCAGGGATACGGGCTACACCTTC
- many TRBJ2-7 TRBV18 CASSLSEPYEQYF TGTGCCAGCTCACTGTCAGAACCCTACGAGCAGTACTTC
- - TRBJ1-2 TRBV9 CASSAPGRGGYTF TGTGCCAGCAGCGCGCCTGGGAGGGGTGGCTACACCTTC
TRBD1 - TRBJ2-7 TRBV10-3 CAIRPGQGFSEQYF TGTGCCATCAGACCGGGACAGGGCTTCTCCGAGCAGTACTTC
- - TRBJ1-2 TRBV20-1 CGARGAGDHSNYGYTF TGCGGTGCTAGGGGGGCAGGGGACCACTCTAACTATGGCTACACCTTC
- - TRBJ1-5 TRBV19 CASSIPGKCFQPQHF TGTGCCAGTAGTATACCAGGAAAGTGCTTTCAGCCCCAGCATTTT
- many TRBJ2-1 TRBV12-5 CASGTRGSSYNEQFF TGTGCTAGTGGCACGAGGGGAAGCTCCTACAATGAGCAGTTCTTC
- many TRBJ1-5 TRBV19 CASSTSGGGQPQHF TGTGCCAGTAGTACGTCAGGCGGCGGACAGCCCCAGCATTTT
- - TRBJ1-5 TRBV2 CASSGQLNQPQHF TGTGCCAGCAGTGGACAGCTGAATCAGCCCCAGCATTTT
- - TRBJ2-5 TRBV9 CASSVSSDQETQYF TGTGCCAGCAGCGTTAGTAGCGACCAAGAGACCCAGTACTTC
- few TRBJ1-2 TRBV27 CASSLLGGEGYAF TGTGCCAGCAGTTTATTAGGGGGGGAGGGCTACGCCTTC
TRBD1 - TRBJ2-1 TRBV7-3 CASSKRAGTGYNEQFF TGTGCCAGCAGCAAAAGAGCCGGGACAGGCTACAATGAGCAGTTCTTC
TRBD2 - TRBJ2-3 TRBV24-1 CATSDLSGGTDTQYF TGTGCCACCAGTGACCTTAGCGGGGGCACAGATACGCAGTATTTT
- - TRBJ2-1 TRBV15 CATETGRAYEQFF TGTGCCACCGAGACAGGGAGGGCCTATGAGCAGTTCTTC
TRBD2 - TRBJ2-3 TRBV10-3 CAIMAGGGRADTQYF TGTGCCATCATGGCGGGGGGGGGCCGGGCAGATACGCAGTATTTT
- medium-sized TRBJ1-4 TRBV29-1 CSVVDSATNEKLFF TGCAGCGTGGTTGACAGTGCAACTAATGAAAAACTGTTTTTT
- - TRBJ2-7 TRBV20-1 CGARKWDEQYF TGCGGTGCTAGAAAGTGGGACGAGCAGTACTTC
- many TRBJ2-6 TRBV5-6 CASSPQGSGANVLTF TGTGCCAGCAGTCCACAGGGCTCTGGGGCCAACGTCCTGACTTTC
TRBD1 - TRBJ1-2 TRBV20-1 CSARGAGGYGYTF TGCAGTGCTAGGGGGGCAGGGGGCTATGGCTACACCTTC
TRBD2 many TRBJ2-5 TRBV5-1 CASSSRLAGVETQYF TGCGCCAGCAGCTCCAGACTAGCGGGAGTGGAGACCCAGTACTTC
- - TRBJ1-1 TRBV24-1 CATSDRIGSGVNTEAFF TGTGCCACCAGTGACCGCATTGGGTCTGGGGTGAACACTGAAGCTTTCTTT
TRBD2 many TRBJ2-2 TRBV19 CASSIDPGRANTGELFF TGTGCCAGTAGTATTGACCCTGGGAGGGCGAACACCGGGGAGCTGTTTTTT
- medium-sized TRBJ2-6 TRBV25-1 CASSIGISGANVLTF TGTGCCAGCAGCATCGGGATCTCCGGGGCCAACGTCCTGACTTTC
- many TRBJ1-1 TRBV29-1 CSVATLGTEAFF TGCAGCGTTGCTACATTGGGCACTGAAGCTTTCTTT
TRBD2 - TRBJ2-1 TRBV9 CASSASGSYYNEQFF TGTGCCAGCAGCGCTAGCGGGAGTTACTACAATGAGCAGTTCTTC
TRBD1 many TRBJ1-5 TRBV19 CASQKTKSHRGLLQPQHF TGTGCCAGTCAGAAGACCAAATCACACAGGGGATTGTTGCAGCCCCAGCATTTT
- many TRBJ1-2 TRBV19 CASGDAPSYGYTF TGTGCCAGTGGGGATGCTCCCAGTTATGGCTACACCTTC
- many TRBJ2-7 TRBV3-1 CASSQEFYHEQYF TGTGCCAGCAGCCAAGAATTTTACCACGAGCAGTACTTC
- - TRBJ2-1 TRBV10-3 CAIGGLSYNEQFF TGTGCCATTGGCGGTCTCTCCTACAATGAGCAGTTCTTC
TRBD2 - TRBJ2-1 TRBV10-3 CAIGRAGVYNEQFF TGTGCCATCGGACGAGCGGGAGTATACAATGAGCAGTTCTTC
- many TRBJ2-1 TRBV6-1 CASSDRGGLFF TGTGCCAGCAGTGATAGGGGTGGGCTGTTCTTC
- many TRBJ1-6 TRBV19 CASKPGPQGSPLHF TGTGCCAGTAAACCGGGACCTCAGGGTTCACCCCTCCACTTT
- many TRBJ1-1 TRBV7-6 CASSFGGPTTEAFF TGTGCCAGCAGCTTTGGGGGCCCTACCACTGAAGCTTTCTTT
TRBD1 - TRBJ2-7 TRBV7-2 CASSLVGTGGMTYEQYF TGTGCCAGCAGCTTAGTGGGGACAGGGGGCATGACTTACGAGCAGTACTTC
TRBD2 medium-sized TRBJ2-5 TRBV24-1 CATSDGGRGQETQYF TGTGCCACCAGTGATGGCGGGAGGGGGCAAGAGACCCAGTACTTC
TRBD1 medium-sized TRBJ2-7 TRBV29-1 CSVVDRGTYEQYF TGCAGCGTTGTCGACAGGGGAACCTACGAGCAGTACTTC
- once TRBJ1-2 TRBV20-1 CSALQGQRVYGYTF TGCAGTGCCCTGCAAGGACAGCGCGTCTATGGCTACACCTTC
- - TRBJ1-5 TRBV7-3 CASSLAWGLQHF TGTGCCAGCAGCCTGGCATGGGGGCTCCAGCATTTT
TRBD2 - TRBJ2-7 TRBV5-8 CASSLARGSYEQYF TGTGCCAGCAGCCTCGCGCGGGGGAGCTACGAGCAGTACTTC
- - TRBJ1-1 TRBV29-1 CGAGTDTEAFF TGCGGCGCAGGGACTGACACTGAAGCTTTCTTT
- many TRBJ2-1 TRBV30 CAWSEDYHEQFF TGTGCCTGGAGTGAGGACTACCATGAGCAGTTCTTC
- once TRBJ2-5 TRBV29-1 CSVEGGHQETQYF TGCAGCGTTGAAGGCGGCCACCAAGAGACCCAGTACTTC
- many TRBJ2-3 TRBV27 CASTVAVPSSTQYF TGTGCCAGCACCGTCGCGGTTCCGTCCTCTACGCAGTATTTT
TRBD1 many TRBJ2-7 TRBV5-5 CASSLMGQGYEQYF TGTGCCAGCAGCTTGATGGGACAGGGCTACGAGCAGTACTTC
- many TRBJ1-5 TRBV11-2 CASSLNGGNQPQHF TGTGCCAGCAGCCTAAACGGGGGGAATCAGCCCCAGCATTTT
- - TRBJ2-2 TRBV19 CASSTDQRPGELFF TGTGCCAGTAGTACCGATCAGCGTCCTGGGGAGCTGTTTTTT
TRBD1 - TRBJ1-5 TRBV29-1 CSVGDYRDRGLGNQPQHF TGCAGCGTCGGTGATTACCGGGACAGGGGGTTGGGCAATCAGCCCCAGCATTTT
- many TRBJ2-5 TRBV10-2 CASSENSQETQYF TGCGCCAGCAGTGAGAACTCTCAAGAGACCCAGTACTTC
TRBD2 - TRBJ2-1 TRBV29-1 CSPTSGRGEQFF TGCAGCCCGACTAGCGGGAGGGGTGAGCAGTTCTTC